A single sample gave rise to the 27 T cell receptor beta chains below, sequenced in a study of blood T cell repertoires in COVID-19. Here immunoSEQ multiplex PCR was the method, and the copy in TCRdb shows in-frame clones only, minus some. The sample includes 250,000 to 400,000 clones, roughly nine tenths of them seen just once. The sample was PBMCs or T cells enriched from blood (not recorded which). The receptors were sampled from a man aged 55 to 69 who had recovered from COVID-19.

The rearrangement joins TRBV7-4 to TRBJ1-5; no firm D call. This CDR3 spans 15 amino acids. With 3 bases removed from V and 0 bases from J, the gap between germline ends came to 9 bases. Germline assignment: CDR1 SGHVT and CDR2 SQSDAQ. In DNA form, the CDR3 reads TGTGCCAGCAGCTTTGGAGGGATTAGCAATCAGCCCCAGCATTTT. Translating gives CASSFGGISNQPQHF.

The chain uses TRBV20-1 and TRBJ1-3, with 7 bases fitting TRBD1. Germline trimming cut 8 bases from V and 4 bases from J; bases unmatched to any gene: 2. The CDR3 spans 11 residues. The germline V gene encodes CDR1 DFQATT and CDR2 SNEGSKA (reference sequence). CDR3 coding DNA: TGCAGTACACAGGGGGGAAACACCATATATTTT. The encoded protein is CSTQGGNTIYF.

The chain uses TRBV19 and TRBJ1-5, with D possibly being TRBD1 (5 bases). Germline CDR1 and CDR2: LNHDA and SQIVND (reference sequence). Trimming removed 3 bases from V and 1 base from J, with 10 bases in between. This CDR3 spans 15 amino acids. The CDR3 sequence is CASSMAGLSNQPQHF. CDR3 DNA sequence: TGTGCCAGTAGTATGGCGGGACTCAGCAATCAGCCCCAGCATTTT.

As regards this clone: The identical CDR3 is also encoded by other nucleotide sequences in the sample. The chain links TRBV27 to TRBJ1-2, with D possibly TRBD1 on 5 matching bases. The germline V and J ends were trimmed by 2 bases and 4 bases, with 8 bases remaining between them. This CDR3 contains 13 residues. In germline, CDR1 is MNHEY, CDR2 SMNVEV (reference sequence). Here the CDR3 reads CASSLQGSYGYTF. For the CDR3, the DNA is TGTGCCAGCAGTTTACAGGGTTCCTATGGCTACACCTTC.

The chain employs TRBV6-2 or TRBV6-3 and TRBJ2-2; D is possibly TRBD2 (5 bases). Germline values: CDR1 MNHEY, CDR2 SVGEGT. Between the trimmed V and J ends, which lost 5 bases and 6 bases, there was a span of 10 bases. CDR3 length: 13 amino acids. Written as DNA, the CDR3 is TGTGCCAGCAGTCAAGCGCGGGCCGGGGAGCTGTTTTTT. Encoded protein: CASSQARAGELFF.

The chain links TRBV5-1 to TRBJ2-3; 15 bases are a match to TRBD2. The CDR3 length is 20 residues. Germline V gene sequence: CDR1 SGHRS, CDR2 YFSETQ. J was trimmed by 0 bases and V by 0 bases; bases with no gene match: 8. The CDR3 spells CASSLASGLAGGSSTDTQYF. In DNA, the CDR3 is TGCGCCAGCAGCTTGGCCTCGGGACTAGCGGGGGGCTCAAGCACAGATACGCAGTATTTT. The full variable domain, its missing parts supplied by reference TRBV5-1 and TRBJ2-3, is KAGVTQTPRYLIKTRGQQVTLSCSPISGHRSVSWYQQTPGQGLQFLFEYFSETQRNKGNFPGRFSGRQFSNSRSEMNVSTLELGDSALYLCASSLASGLAGGSSTDTQYFGPGTRLTVL.

The table lists this clone with a few counts. The chain carries TRBV28 and TRBJ1-2; 8 bases map to TRBD1. This CDR3 spans 18 amino acids. CDR1 is MDHEN, CDR2 SYDVKM, per germline. Unmatched junction bases numbered 22, after V lost 7 bases and J lost 6 bases. The CDR3 protein is CASTPRGRVGWARDGYTF. The DNA of the CDR3 is TGTGCCAGCACCCCCAGGGGGCGCGTTGGTTGGGCCCGGGATGGCTACACCTTC.

The chain combines TRBV2 with TRBJ1-6, with D possibly matching TRBD1 (6 bases). The V gene lost 6 bases and the J gene lost 8 bases, with 14 bases spanning the gap. CDR1 is SNHLY and CDR2 is FYNNEI in the germline V gene. This CDR3 has 14 amino acids. DNA for the CDR3: TGTGCCAGCAGAGAGGGACAATGGGATTCACCCCTCCACTTT. The encoded protein is CASREGQWDSPLHF. The full variable domain, in which reference TRBV2 and TRBJ1-6 provide the parts outside the CDR3, is EPEVTQTPSHQVTQMGQEVILRCVPISNHLYFYWYRQILGQKVEFLVSFYNNEISEKSEIFDDQFSVERPDGSNFTLKIRSTKLEDSAMYFCASREGQWDSPLHFGNGTRLTVT.

This clone came up once. V is TRBV7-8 and J is TRBJ2-2; 7 positions match TRBD2. The V and J ends lost 3 bases and 6 bases, in that order; junction bases with no gene match: 13. This CDR3 is 17 amino acids long. Germline lookup yields CDR1 SGHVS and CDR2 FQNEAQ. In DNA form, the CDR3 reads TGTGCCAGCAGCTTTAAGAGCGGGAACACGGGCCCCGGGGAGCTGTTTTTT. It codes for CASSFKSGNTGPGELFF.

This chain connects TRBV7-8 to TRBJ2-1; 11 bases line up with TRBD2. The CDR3 spans 15 residues. Germline V CDR1 and CDR2: SGHVS, FQNEAQ. The V gene end was trimmed by 4 bases and the J gene end by 7 bases; junction bases not matched to a gene: 6. DNA of the CDR3: TGTGCCAGCAGCTCTCTAGCGGGAGGTGGTAATGAGCAGTTCTTC. Translation: CASSSLAGGGNEQFF.

The V gene is TRBV19, the J gene TRBJ1-1, with D tentatively TRBD1 (6 bases). The ends were cut back, 7 bases at V and 6 bases at J, with 21 bases in the middle. CDR3 length equals 15 residues. Germline V gene sequence: CDR1 LNHDA, CDR2 SQIVND (reference sequence). The DNA of the CDR3 is TGTGCCAGTAAGCTCCGGGCCCGGGGGGCCTCTGAAGCTTTCTTT. Residues: CASKLRARGASEAFF.

The chain links TRBV6-5 to TRBJ1-5, with D unclear. Germline-derived CDR1 and CDR2 are MNHEY and SVGAGI. This CDR3 spans 12 amino acids. The ends were cut back, 8 bases at V and 2 bases at J, with 7 bases in the middle. CDR3 nucleotides: TGTGCCAGCTCGGTACGCAATCAGCCCCAGCATTTT. This encodes CASSVRNQPQHF.

This chain connects TRBV15 to TRBJ1-2, with D possibly TRBD1 on 6 matching bases. Between the trimmed V and J ends, which lost 0 bases and 0 bases, there was a span of 8 bases. The CDR3 loop spans 15 amino acids. Per the germline V gene, CDR1 is LNHNV and CDR2 is YYDKDF (reference sequence). In nucleotides, the CDR3 is TGTGCCACCAGCAGAGATACAGGGTCTAACTATGGCTACACCTTC. It encodes CATSRDTGSNYGYTF.

This chain links TRBV5-8 with TRBJ1-4, with D possibly being TRBD1 (5 bases). Per germline, CDR1 SGHTS and CDR2 YDEGEE. V lost 3 bases and J lost 5, with 26 bases in between. This CDR3 comprises 19 residues. CDR3 loop: CASSWTGGVSSFTNEKLFF. Here the CDR3 DNA reads TGTGCCAGCAGCTGGACCGGGGGGGTGTCCTCATTTACCAATGAAAAACTGTTTTTT. Full variable domain (rest looked up from reference TRBV5-8 and TRBJ1-4): EAGVTQSPTHLIKTRGQQATLRCSPISGHTSVYWYQQALGLGLQFLLWYDEGEERNRGNFPPRFSGRQFPNYSSELNVNALELEDSALYLCASSWTGGVSSFTNEKLFFGSGTQLSVL.

The V and J genes are TRBV18 and TRBJ2-7, with 9 bases matching TRBD1. J gave up 2 bases and V 3 bases, and 5 bases lay outside the gene matches. The CDR3 runs to 15 residues. In germline, CDR1 is KGHSH, CDR2 LQKENI. CDR3 loop: CASSPNRGQTYEQYF. Written as DNA, the CDR3 is TGTGCCAGCTCACCGAACAGGGGGCAGACCTACGAGCAGTACTTC.

The rearrangement links TRBV30 to TRBJ2-7; D uncertain. Per germline, CDR1 GTSNPN and CDR2 SVGIG (reference sequence). The CDR3 totals 12 residues. Between the trimmed V and J ends, which lost 1 base and 6 bases, there was a span of 10 bases. The chain's CDR3 is CAWSGTVREQYF. CDR3 nucleotide sequence: TGTGCCTGGAGTGGAACGGTACGCGAGCAGTACTTC.

V and J are TRBV18 and TRBJ2-5; D is undetermined. Germline V CDR1 and CDR2: KGHSH, LQKENI. The CDR3 has 13 amino acids. Trimming removed 2 bases at V and 1 base at J, with 5 bases between. The CDR3: CASSPTAQETQYF. The CDR3 DNA follows: TGTGCCAGCTCACCAACAGCCCAAGAGACCCAGTACTTC.

The J gene is TRBJ2-5, the V gene TRBV5-4; 8 nucleotides match TRBD1. The CDR3 loop spans 13 amino acids. With 1 base clipped from V and 9 bases from J, the junction kept 5 bases outside the gene matches. Germline CDR1 SGHNT, CDR2 YYREEE (reference sequence). CDR3 region: CASSLRRQGPQYF. CDR3 nucleotide sequence: TGTGCCAGCAGCTTGCGGCGACAGGGGCCCCAGTACTTC.

The chain couples TRBV11-3 to TRBJ2-4; 7 bases fit TRBD1. The CDR3 consists of 19 residues. After removal of 5 bases from V and 0 bases from J, the junction contained 16 bases not matched to a gene. Germline loops: CDR1 SGHNT, CDR2 YENEEA. Here the CDR3 reads CASSAPRGPPILAKNIQYF. CDR3 bases: TGTGCCAGCAGCGCCCCTAGGGGGCCCCCTATACTAGCCAAAAACATTCAGTACTTC.

The count of this clone is one. The rearrangement joins TRBV10-3 to TRBJ2-1; 12 nucleotides line up with TRBD2. Germline V lookup: CDR1 ENHRY, CDR2 SYGVKD. The CDR3 extends over 16 amino acids. The J segment lost 0 bases and the V segment lost 3 bases, leaving 0 bases of the junction unmatched. The CDR3 spells CAISELAGGSYNEQFF. The CDR3 bases are TGTGCCATCAGTGAACTAGCGGGGGGCTCCTACAATGAGCAGTTCTTC.

J is TRBJ2-2 and V is TRBV27, with 9 bases aligning to TRBD1. Trimming took 10 bases from V and 1 from J; bases not matched to a gene: 4. Germline loops: CDR1 MNHEY, CDR2 SMNVEV (reference sequence). CDR3 length equals 14 residues. CDR3 loop: CATRDRVNTGELFF. CDR3 nucleotides: TGTGCCACACGGGACAGGGTGAACACCGGGGAGCTGTTTTTT.

In DNA, the CDR3 is TGTGCCAGCAGTGAAGGGAGAGGTTGGTCCCACGAGCAGTACTTC. Protein: CASSEGRGWSHEQYF. The J gene is TRBJ2-7, the V gene TRBV6-1; no definite D call. This CDR3 region has 15 residues. The V and J ends lost 1 base and 5 bases respectively, with 15 bases between them. Germline V gene lookup returns CDR1 MNHNS and CDR2 SASEGT.

This chain joins TRBV3-1 (or the pseudogene TRBV3-2) and TRBJ1-2; 8 nucleotides match TRBD1. The CDR3 is 14 amino acids. The germline V gene encodes CDR1 LGHDT and CDR2 YNNKEL (reference sequence). Trimming at V came to 1 base and at J to 4 bases, leaving 2 bases not matched to a gene. CDR3 in amino acids: CASSQGTGGYGYTF. The CDR3 region has the DNA TGTGCCAGCAGCCAAGGAACAGGGGGCTATGGCTACACCTTC.

The J gene is TRBJ1-2, the V gene TRBV11-2, with TRBD1 identical over 9 bases. The CDR3 sequence is 15 residues long. Trimming took 3 bases from V and 7 from J; bases not matched to a gene: 9. Germline-derived CDR1 and CDR2 are SGHAT and FQNNGV. The CDR3 coding sequence is TGTGCCAGCAGCTTGCAACAGGGGGCATTAGGTGGCTACACCTTC. Translated: CASSLQQGALGGYTF.

The chain links TRBV18 to TRBJ1-5; 10 bases fit TRBD1. V dropped 5 bases and J dropped 4; count of bases not matched to a gene: 2. CDR1 is KGHSH and CDR2 is LQKENI in the germline V gene. The CDR3 runs 14 residues. CDR3 in DNA: TGTGCCAGCTCAAGGACAGGGGGGAATCAGCCCCAGCATTTT. This codes for CASSRTGGNQPQHF.

This chain uses TRBV24-1 with TRBJ2-7; TRBD1 agrees at 7 bases. CDR3 length: 13 residues. The V segment lost 5 bases and the J segment 3 bases; nucleotides outside the gene matches: 3. Germline V lookup: CDR1 KGHDR, CDR2 SFDVKD. DNA for the CDR3: TGTGCCACCAGTGGGGACAGAGGCTACGAGCAGTACTTC. Protein sequence: CATSGDRGYEQYF.

The V call is TRBV6-5, the J call TRBJ1-6; 11 nucleotides agree with TRBD1. V shed 7 bases and J 8 bases; nucleotides not matched to a gene: 4. Germline V gives CDR1 MNHEY, CDR2 SVGAGI. The length of the CDR3 is 14 residues. The CDR3 reads CASTRDRGDSPLHF. CDR3 DNA sequence: TGTGCCAGCACCAGGGACAGGGGGGATTCACCCCTCCACTTT.